Here is one TCR beta chain with its context. How the authors handled the data: For nucleated cells, counts were estimated from reference gene primer amplification. Assay: immunoSEQ multiplex PCR; the TCRdb copy retains only in-frame clones and omits some. The DNA was the basis for D and trimming; V, J and clone size are from that table. Here the sample spans about 350,000 clones, about 88% being singletons. These data come from a study of blood T cell repertoires in COVID-19. Study-level background: T cells, B-cell-depleted T cells, or PBMCs supplied cDNA or gDNA.

The CDR3 spans 13 residues. V gave up 3 bases and J gave up 5 bases, with 11 bases separating them. From germline, CDR1 is SGDLS and CDR2 YYNGEE. During active infection, Seattle patients enrolled and were then monitored through disease. The chain joins TRBV9 to TRBJ1-2; possible D gene TRBD1, 6 bases. The specimen sequenced was peripheral blood. This clonotype originated in an older woman with COVID-19, enrolled during active disease. The CDR3: CASSAGESYGYTF. The CDR3 nucleotides are TGTGCCAGCAGCGCAGGGGAAAGTTATGGCTACACCTTC.